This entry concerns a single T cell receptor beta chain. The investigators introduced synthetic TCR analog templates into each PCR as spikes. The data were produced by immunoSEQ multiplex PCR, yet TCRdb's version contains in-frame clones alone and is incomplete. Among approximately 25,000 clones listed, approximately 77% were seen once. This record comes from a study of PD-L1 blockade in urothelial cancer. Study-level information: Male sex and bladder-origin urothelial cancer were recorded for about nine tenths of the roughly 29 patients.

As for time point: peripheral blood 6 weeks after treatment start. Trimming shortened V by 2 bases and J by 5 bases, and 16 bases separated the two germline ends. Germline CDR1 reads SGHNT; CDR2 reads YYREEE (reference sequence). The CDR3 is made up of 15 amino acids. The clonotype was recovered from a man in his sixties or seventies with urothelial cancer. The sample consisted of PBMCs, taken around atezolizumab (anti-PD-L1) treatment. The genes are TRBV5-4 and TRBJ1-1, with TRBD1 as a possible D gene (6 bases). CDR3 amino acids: CASSLRTGQETEAFF. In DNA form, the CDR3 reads TGTGCCAGCAGCTTAAGAACGGGACAAGAGACTGAAGCTTTCTTT.